This T cell receptor (beta chain) was sequenced during a study of blood T cell repertoires in COVID-19. Study summary: The origin of the acute and convalescent COVID-19 samples was the United States, Italy and Spain. PBMCs, B-cell-depleted T cells, or T cells were the source of the cDNA or gDNA that made up the material.

The CDR3 has 13 residues. Trimming removed 0 bases at V and 7 bases at J, with 7 bases between. Germline V lookup: CDR1 MNHEY, CDR2 SVGAGI. Per the authors' pipeline: By means of reference gene primer amplification, nucleated cell counts were estimated. Generated by immunoSEQ multiplex PCR, the TCRdb table keeps only in-frame clones and is missing some. Clone size and V and J calls were adopted from that table, with D and trimming inferred from the DNA. Of tens of thousands of clones detected, around nine tenths appear once; the ten largest clones hold 6.9%. This sequence originates from a human donor in a cohort sampled during active COVID-19. The sequencing sample was made of peripheral blood. The chain carries TRBV6-5 and TRBJ2-1, with D unresolved. The CDR3 region is CASSYSTRNEQFF. The CDR3 DNA reads as TGTGCCAGCAGTTACTCCACGAGGAATGAGCAGTTCTTC.